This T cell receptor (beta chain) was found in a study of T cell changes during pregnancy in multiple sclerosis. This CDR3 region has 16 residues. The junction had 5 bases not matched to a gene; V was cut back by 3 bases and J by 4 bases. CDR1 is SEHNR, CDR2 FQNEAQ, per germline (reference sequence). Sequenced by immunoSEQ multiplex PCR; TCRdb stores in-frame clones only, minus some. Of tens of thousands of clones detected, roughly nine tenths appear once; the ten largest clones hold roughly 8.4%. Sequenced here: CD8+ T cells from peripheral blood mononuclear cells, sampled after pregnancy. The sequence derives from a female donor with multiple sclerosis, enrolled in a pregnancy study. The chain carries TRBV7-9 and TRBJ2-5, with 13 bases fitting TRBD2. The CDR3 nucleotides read TGTGCCAGCAGCTTTGGACTAGCGGGAGCCGGAGAGACCCAGTACTTC. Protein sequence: CASSFGLAGAGETQYF.